A single sample is the source of the 26 T cell receptor beta chains below, sequenced in a study of blood T cell repertoires in COVID-19. This table comes from immunoSEQ multiplex PCR, and its TCRdb copy is limited to in-frame clones, with some not included. The sample shows about 6,800 clones, less than 90% of them seen only once. Input material: peripheral blood. The receptor set was obtained from a human donor in a cohort sampled during active COVID-19.

The chain joins TRBV7-3 to TRBJ2-1; the match to TRBD1 covers 7 bases. CDR3 length: 16 amino acids. CDR1 and CDR2 (germline): SGHTA, FQGTGA. V lost 2 bases, J lost 5 bases, and 9 bases stayed unmatched. This CDR3 is CASSLAGQVAHNEQFF. CDR3 in DNA: TGTGCCAGCAGCTTAGCAGGACAGGTGGCCCACAATGAGCAGTTCTTC.

The chain is built from TRBV7-9 and TRBJ1-2; tentatively, D is TRBD1 (6 bases). The CDR3 totals 14 residues. V gave up 5 bases and J gave up 4 bases, with 14 bases separating them. CDR1 is SEHNR and CDR2 is FQNEAQ in the germline V gene (reference sequence). The CDR3 coding sequence is TGTGCCAGCAGCCCTCACAGGGCGGCCTATGGCTACACCTTC. Protein product: CASSPHRAAYGYTF. Together with reference TRBV7-9 and TRBJ1-2, the CDR3 gives the full variable domain: DTGVSQNPRHKITKRGQNVTFRCDPISEHNRLYWYRQTLGQGPEFLTYFQNEAQLEKSRLLSDRFSAERPKGSFSTLEIQRTEQGDSAMYLCASSPHRAAYGYTFGSGTRLTVV.

The V call is TRBV6-5, the J call TRBJ2-3; TRBD2 might be the D (6 bases). The V end was cut by 8 bases, the J end by 0 bases, with 6 bases between. The CDR3 runs to 12 residues. CDR1 is MNHEY and CDR2 is SVGAGI in the germline V gene. CDR3 DNA sequence: TGTGCCAGCGGGAGGAGCACAGATACGCAGTATTTT. It translates to CASGRSTDTQYF.

The chain uses TRBV7-3 and TRBJ2-1; TRBD2 matches at 12 bases. V lost 6 bases, J lost 6 bases, and 6 bases stayed unmatched. Germline V gene data show CDR1 as SGHTA and CDR2 as FQGTGA. The CDR3 has 15 residues. CDR3 sequence reads: CASSNGLAGTNEQFF. Here the CDR3 DNA reads TGTGCCAGCAGTAATGGACTAGCGGGGACCAATGAGCAGTTCTTC. Full variable domain (rest looked up from reference TRBV7-3 and TRBJ2-1): GAGVSQTPSNKVTEKGKYVELRCDPISGHTALYWYRQSLGQGPEFLIYFQGTGAADDSGLPNDRFFAVRPEGSVSTLKIQRTERGDSAVYLCASSNGLAGTNEQFFGPGTRLTVL.

The chain uses TRBV2 and TRBJ1-2; weak D call: TRBD1 (6 bases). The CDR3 is made up of 13 amino acids. The germline gives CDR1 SNHLY, CDR2 FYNNEI. Trimming left V 1 base short and J 6 bases short, with 9 bases between. CDR3 amino acids: CASSEVAGDGYTF. CDR3 DNA sequence: TGTGCCAGCAGTGAAGTGGCAGGGGATGGCTACACCTTC.

J is TRBJ2-7 and V is TRBV7-2; 8 nucleotides line up with TRBD2. The CDR3 length is 13 residues. J lost 4 bases, V lost 8 bases, and 7 bases had no gene match. In germline, CDR1 is SGHTA, CDR2 FQGNSA. DNA for the CDR3: TGTGCCAGCGGAAGCGGGAGCAGGTACGAGCAGTACTTC. The encoded protein is CASGSGSRYEQYF.

The rearrangement links TRBV7-9 to TRBJ2-3; D is possibly TRBD2 (6 bases). The V gene lost 5 bases and the J gene lost 1 base, with 13 bases spanning the gap. There are 15 residues in the CDR3. CDR1 SEHNR and CDR2 FQNEAQ come from the germline V gene (reference sequence). CDR3 sequence reads: CASSRAVAGTDTQYF. In nucleotides, the CDR3 is TGTGCCAGCAGCCGTGCGGTAGCGGGCACAGATACGCAGTATTTT.

This rearrangement joins TRBV11-2 to TRBJ1-2, with 7 nucleotides matching TRBD1. The CDR3 contains 17 residues. V was pared by 4 bases and J by 3 bases, with 14 bases of the junction left unmatched. The germline V gene encodes CDR1 SGHAT and CDR2 FQNNGV. CDR3 bases: TGTGCCAGCAGCTCACTAAAAAGGGGGCTGAACGACTATGGCTACACCTTC. It translates to CASSSLKRGLNDYGYTF.

V usage is TRBV30 and J usage is TRBJ1-6; D is possibly TRBD1 (6 bases). The CDR3 consists of 15 residues. Per the germline V gene, CDR1 is GTSNPN and CDR2 is SVGIG (reference sequence). V was clipped by 0 bases and J by 4 bases, with 10 bases between them. Written as DNA, the CDR3 is TGTGCCTGGAGTGTAGGGACACTATATAATTCACCCCTCCACTTT. This gives the protein CAWSVGTLYNSPLHF.

The chain uses TRBV7-2 and TRBJ1-1, with a possible D match to TRBD1 (5 bases). Germline-derived CDR1 and CDR2 are SGHTA and FQGNSA. CDR3 length: 14 amino acids. The V end lost 0 bases, the J end lost 1 base, and 6 bases lay between the germline ends. CDR3 coding DNA: TGTGCCAGCAGCTTAGCGACAGCGAACACTGAAGCTTTCTTT. The encoded protein is CASSLATANTEAFF.

This clone was seen a single time. The chain carries TRBV4-3 and TRBJ2-5; 10 bases match TRBD2. After removal of 4 bases from V and 5 bases from J, the junction contained 13 bases not matched to a gene. The CDR3 is made up of 17 amino acids. Germline CDR1 reads LGHNA; CDR2 reads YSLEER. CDR3 in DNA: TGCGCCAGCAGCCCAAGGGTACCCAGCGGGAGGGGGGAGACCCAGTACTTC. Translating gives CASSPRVPSGRGETQYF.

This clone is a singleton in its sample. The rearrangement uses TRBV6-2 or TRBV6-3 and TRBJ1-2; D uncertain. The germline V gene encodes CDR1 MNHEY and CDR2 SVGEGT. V lost 1 base and J lost 4, with 7 bases in between. CDR3 length: 13 amino acids. The CDR3 coding sequence is TGTGCCAGCAGTTACTGGACTTCCTATGGCTACACCTTC. Protein sequence: CASSYWTSYGYTF.

This chain joins TRBV7-2 and TRBJ2-1; 7 nucleotides align to TRBD2. Germline V lookup: CDR1 SGHTA, CDR2 FQGNSA. Trimming at V came to 1 base and at J to 10 bases, leaving 7 bases not matched to a gene. This CDR3 region has 14 residues. The CDR3 is CASSLGRVGGEQFF. DNA for the CDR3: TGTGCCAGCAGCTTAGGAAGGGTGGGAGGGGAGCAGTTCTTC.

The gene calls are TRBV18 and TRBJ2-3; tentative D call: TRBD2 (6 bases). The CDR3 extends over 14 amino acids. CDR1 is KGHSH, CDR2 LQKENI, per germline. V gave up 4 bases and J gave up 3 bases, with 11 bases separating them. DNA of the CDR3: TGTGCCAGCTCACACGAGGGGAGGACAGATACGCAGTATTTT. Translating it yields CASSHEGRTDTQYF.

This chain uses TRBV9 with TRBJ2-1; TRBD2 agrees at 9 bases. The ends lost 3 bases at V and 1 base at J; junction bases unmatched: 5. Germline V gene sequence: CDR1 SGDLS, CDR2 YYNGEE. The CDR3 consists of 16 residues. The CDR3 coding sequence is TGTGCCAGCAGCGCCTTCCTAGCGGGATCCTACAATGAGCAGTTCTTC. Its protein is CASSAFLAGSYNEQFF.

The chain carries TRBV2 and TRBJ2-2, with unresolved D. CDR3 size: 11 residues. CDR1 and CDR2 (germline): SNHLY, FYNNEI. Trimming removed 7 bases from V and 6 bases from J, with 6 bases in between. CDR3 amino acids: CASTVAGELFF. As DNA, the CDR3 is TGTGCCAGCACAGTCGCCGGGGAGCTGTTTTTT.

The CDR3: CASSGLAGAAGELFF. The CDR3 DNA sequence: TGTGCCAGCAGTGGACTAGCGGGAGCGGCCGGGGAGCTGTTTTTT. The J gene is TRBJ2-2, the V gene TRBV6-2 or TRBV6-3; 13 nucleotides line up with TRBD2. CDR3 length: 15 amino acids. Germline CDR1 reads MNHEY; CDR2 reads SVGEGT. The junction had 3 bases not matched to a gene; V was cut back by 5 bases and J by 6 bases.

Within the sample, this clone is medium-sized. The J gene is TRBJ1-1, the V gene TRBV12-2. TRBV12-2 is given as a pseudogene. This CDR3 is 17 amino acids long. This CDR3 is CASRLCRKGLTITEAFF. The CDR3 DNA follows: TGTGCAAGTCGCTTATGTAGGAAGGGACTGACGATCACTGAAGCTTTCTTT.

Only a few counts were recorded for this clone. The V and J genes are TRBV12-3 or TRBV12-4 and TRBJ1-3; D possibly corresponds to TRBD1 (6 bases). This CDR3 comprises 13 residues. V lost 6 bases to trimming and J lost 4 bases, with 10 bases between them. The CDR3 spells CASSPDSGNTIYF. The CDR3 bases are TGTGCCAGCAGCCCGGACAGCGGAAACACCATATATTTT.

The gene calls are TRBV2 and TRBJ1-2; D perhaps matches TRBD1 (5 bases). The CDR3 length is 13 residues. Trimming removed 6 bases at V and 7 bases at J, with 15 bases between. Germline CDR1 is SNHLY and CDR2 is FYNNEI. For the CDR3, the DNA is TGTGCCAGCAGCCGCGGGGCCTCAGGTGGCTACACCTTC. Its protein is CASSRGASGGYTF. Complete variable domain (other parts from reference TRBV2 and TRBJ1-2): EPEVTQTPSHQVTQMGQEVILRCVPISNHLYFYWYRQILGQKVEFLVSFYNNEISEKSEIFDDQFSVERPDGSNFTLKIRSTKLEDSAMYFCASSRGASGGYTFGSGTRLTVV.

The chain combines TRBV5-1 with TRBJ2-3; 9 bases are shared with TRBD2. This CDR3 is 20 amino acids long. In germline, CDR1 is SGHRS, CDR2 YFSETQ. J gave up 1 base and V 4 bases, and 19 bases lay outside the gene matches. The CDR3 nucleotides read TGCGCCAGCAGCCCCCGTTTAAGCGGGAGGATATCTCCTGGCACAGATACGCAGTATTTT. Its protein product is CASSPRLSGRISPGTDTQYF.

The chain couples TRBV2 to TRBJ2-3, with 7 bases that match TRBD1. CDR3 length: 15 amino acids. V was pared by 5 bases and J by 2 bases, with 7 bases of the junction left unmatched. From germline, CDR1 is SNHLY and CDR2 FYNNEI. CDR3 DNA: TGTGCCAGCAGTCTTACAGGGGAGCCCACAGATACGCAGTATTTT. This gives the protein CASSLTGEPTDTQYF.

The rearrangement uses TRBV29-1 and TRBJ1-2; D remains unclear. The germline CDR1 and CDR2 sequences are SQVTM and ANQGSEA. The V and J ends lost 3 bases and 7 bases respectively, with 12 bases between them. The CDR3 contains 12 residues. CDR3 amino acids: CSVDLAIVGYTF. CDR3 DNA sequence: TGCAGCGTTGATTTGGCAATCGTTGGCTACACCTTC.

The chain joins TRBV2 to TRBJ2-1, with D maybe TRBD2 (5 bases). V was shortened by 10 bases and J by 0 bases, with 16 bases between the two germline ends. This CDR3 region has 15 residues. Germline V CDR1 and CDR2: SNHLY, FYNNEI. CDR3 nucleotide sequence: TGTGCCACCCGAGGGTCATCCTTCTCCTACAATGAGCAGTTCTTC. This encodes CATRGSSFSYNEQFF.

This chain uses TRBV24-1 with TRBJ2-2; D might be TRBD2 (5 bases). CDR3 length: 16 residues. CDR1 KGHDR and CDR2 SFDVKD come from the germline V gene. V was trimmed by 6 bases and J by 6 bases, leaving 19 bases between them. CDR3 loop: CATSSLLAAESGELFF. DNA of the CDR3: TGTGCCACCAGTTCCCTTTTAGCAGCGGAGTCCGGGGAGCTGTTTTTT.

The table lists this clone with a few counts. J is TRBJ1-5 and V is TRBV18, with 10 nucleotides matching TRBD1. This CDR3 spans 16 amino acids. Trimming at V came to 3 bases and at J to 3 bases, leaving 5 bases not matched to a gene. Germline V gene lookup returns CDR1 KGHSH and CDR2 LQKENI. The CDR3 spells CASSPIGTGVNQPQHF. CDR3 DNA: TGTGCCAGCTCACCGATTGGGACAGGGGTCAATCAGCCCCAGCATTTT.